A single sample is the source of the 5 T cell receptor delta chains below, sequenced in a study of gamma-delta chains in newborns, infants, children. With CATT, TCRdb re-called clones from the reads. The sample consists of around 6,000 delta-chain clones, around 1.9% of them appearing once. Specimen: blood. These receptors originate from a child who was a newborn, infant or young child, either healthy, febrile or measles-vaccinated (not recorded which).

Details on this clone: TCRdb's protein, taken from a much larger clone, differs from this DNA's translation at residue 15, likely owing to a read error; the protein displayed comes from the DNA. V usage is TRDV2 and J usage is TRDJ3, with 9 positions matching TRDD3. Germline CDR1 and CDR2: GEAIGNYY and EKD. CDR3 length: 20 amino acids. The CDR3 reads CACDTGDYWGSSWDIRQMFF. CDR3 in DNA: TGTGCCTGTGACACCGGTGACTACTGGGGGAGCTCCTGGGACATCCGACAGATGTTTTTC.

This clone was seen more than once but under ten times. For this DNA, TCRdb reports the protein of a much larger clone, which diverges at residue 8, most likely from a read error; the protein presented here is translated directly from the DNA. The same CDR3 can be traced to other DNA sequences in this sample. The DNA of the CDR3 is TGTGCCTGTGACATTTTGGGGGCTACAGCACAACTCTTCTTT. It is translated as CACDILGATAQLFF. The chain uses TRDV2 and TRDJ2; perhaps TRDD3 as D (6 bases). Trimming cost V 2 bases and J 5 bases, with 11 bases left between them. Per the germline V gene, CDR1 is GEAIGNYY and CDR2 is EKD. This CDR3 is 14 amino acids long.

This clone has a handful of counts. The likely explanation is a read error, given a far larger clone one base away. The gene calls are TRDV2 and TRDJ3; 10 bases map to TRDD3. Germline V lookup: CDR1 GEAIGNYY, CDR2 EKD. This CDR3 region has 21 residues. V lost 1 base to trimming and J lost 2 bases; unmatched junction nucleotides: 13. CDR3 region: CACDTAPTGGCTTWDTRQMFF. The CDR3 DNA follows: TGTGCCTGTGACACGGCGCCTACTGGGGGATGCACCACCTGGGACACCCGACAGATGTTTTTC.

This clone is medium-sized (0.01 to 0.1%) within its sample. The chain's CDR3 is CACDTVRGIQSGSFSWDTRQMFF. Written as DNA, the CDR3 is TGTGCCTGTGACACCGTCCGGGGGATCCAATCGGGTTCCTTCTCCTGGGACACCCGACAGATGTTTTTC. The chain employs TRDV2 and TRDJ3, with 7 bases identical to TRDD3. CDR1 and CDR2 (germline): GEAIGNYY, EKD. J was trimmed by 0 bases and V by 0 bases; bases with no gene match: 19. The CDR3 has 23 amino acids.

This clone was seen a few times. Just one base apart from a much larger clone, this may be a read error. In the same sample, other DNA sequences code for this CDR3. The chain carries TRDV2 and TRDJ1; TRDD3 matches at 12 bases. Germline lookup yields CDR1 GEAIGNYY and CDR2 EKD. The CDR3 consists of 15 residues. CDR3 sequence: CACDTAGGYADKLIF. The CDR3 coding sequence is TGTGCCTGCGACACCGCTGGGGGATACGCCGATAAACTCATCTTT.